These 24 T cell receptor beta chains originate from one sample sequenced in a study of a mutant IDH1 vaccine in newly diagnosed glioma. As for time point: week 23, last vaccination. The study gave 300 ug of mutant IDH1 20-mer peptide per vaccine dose, with topical imiquimod. Here immunoSEQ multiplex PCR was the method, and the copy in TCRdb shows in-frame clones only, minus some. The repertoire consists of about 67,000 clones, with roughly 84% occurring once and the leading ten covering more than 10%. No antigen has been identified for these receptors. Sequencing used PBMCs, obtained from a glioma patient whose treatment included an IDH1 peptide vaccine. Source of these receptors: a man between 18 and 29 years old with glioma.

J is TRBJ1-1 and V is TRBV5-5; no clear D. Between the trimmed V and J ends, which lost 0 bases and 1 base, there was a span of 10 bases. This CDR3 has 15 amino acids. Germline V gene data show CDR1 as SGHKS and CDR2 as YYEKEE (reference sequence). CDR3: CASSLAVGKNTEAFF. In DNA, the CDR3 is TGTGCCAGCAGCTTGGCGGTCGGAAAGAACACTGAAGCTTTCTTT.

The chain employs TRBV7-9 and TRBJ1-2; TRBD1 might be the D (6 bases). Per the germline V gene, CDR1 is SEHNR and CDR2 is FQNEAQ (reference sequence). V was pared by 0 bases and J by 8 bases, with 19 bases between. This CDR3 has 16 residues. CDR3 loop: CASSLATQGGGRGYTF. DNA for the CDR3: TGTGCCAGCAGCTTAGCGACTCAGGGAGGGGGACGAGGCTACACCTTC.

The rearrangement links TRBV6-1 to TRBJ2-1, with 9 bases fitting TRBD2. CDR1 and CDR2 from the germline V gene are MNHNS and SASEGT. The ends lost 4 bases at V and 4 bases at J; junction bases unmatched: 2. The CDR3 has 14 residues. CDR3 amino acids: CASSGRGGYNEQFF. For the CDR3, the DNA is TGTGCCAGCAGTGGGCGGGGGGGATACAATGAGCAGTTCTTC.

The chain couples TRBV19 to TRBJ1-5; D gene uncertain. The ends were cut back, 5 bases at V and 7 bases at J, with 12 bases in the middle. Germline CDR1 reads LNHDA; CDR2 reads SQIVND (reference sequence). The CDR3 is 13 residues long. The CDR3 DNA follows: TGTGCCAGTAGTTCGCACCCCCTCCAGCCCCAGCATTTT. Encoded protein: CASSSHPLQPQHF.

This chain joins TRBV10-3 and TRBJ1-5, with D hard to call. Trimming stripped 3 bases from V and 1 base from J, with 4 bases between. The germline CDR1 and CDR2 sequences are ENHRY and SYGVKD. The CDR3 runs 13 residues. CDR3 nucleotide sequence: TGTGCCATCAGTGACAGCAGCAATCAGCCCCAGCATTTT. It encodes CAISDSSNQPQHF.

The chain has TRBV7-8 and TRBJ2-5, with D uncertain. The ends were cut back, 6 bases at V and 4 bases at J, with 6 bases in the middle. The CDR3 consists of 11 residues. CDR1 and CDR2 from the germline V gene are SGHVS and FQNEAQ. CDR3 sequence: CASRQLETQYF. CDR3 bases: TGTGCCAGCAGACAACTAGAGACCCAGTACTTC.

V is TRBV6-1 and J is TRBJ2-3, with 7 positions matching TRBD2. This CDR3 region has 15 residues. The V and J ends lost 7 bases and 8 bases, in that order; junction bases with no gene match: 15. CDR1 and CDR2 from the germline V gene are MNHNS and SASEGT. The CDR3 spells CASTLRDYKGGTQYF. In nucleotides, the CDR3 is TGTGCCAGCACCCTAAGGGACTACAAAGGAGGTACGCAGTATTTT.

This clone is a singleton in its sample. The chain carries TRBV5-1 and TRBJ2-2, with 9 bases that match TRBD1. This CDR3 is built from 16 residues. Trimming removed 3 bases from V and 4 bases from J; junction bases left unmatched: 7. CDR1 and CDR2 (germline): SGHRS, YFSETQ. The CDR3 spells CASSSGTGPVTGELFF. The CDR3 DNA follows: TGCGCCAGCAGCTCCGGGACAGGGCCGGTCACCGGGGAGCTGTTTTTT.

CDR3 sequence: CAWSGGLAGGPGTDTQYF. DNA for the CDR3: TGTGCCTGGAGTGGGGGACTAGCGGGAGGGCCGGGCACAGATACGCAGTATTTT. The chain recombines TRBV30 with TRBJ2-3, with 16 bases fitting TRBD2. Germline V gene data show CDR1 as GTSNPN and CDR2 as SVGIG (reference sequence). V lost 1 base, J lost 1 base, and 5 bases stayed unmatched. This CDR3 spans 18 amino acids.

This clone was seen once. This chain joins TRBV2 and TRBJ2-4; D is unresolved. Germline V lookup: CDR1 SNHLY, CDR2 FYNNEI. The CDR3 is 14 amino acids. V was shortened by 3 bases and J by 0 bases, with 6 bases between the two germline ends. The CDR3 sequence: CASSEILAKNIQYF. DNA for the CDR3: TGTGCCAGCAGTGAGATCCTAGCCAAAAACATTCAGTACTTC.

The sample holds one count of this clone. The chain has TRBV6-6 and TRBJ1-1; possibly TRBD1 for D (6 bases). With 2 bases removed from V and 1 base from J, the gap between germline ends came to 11 bases. Germline V gives CDR1 MNHNY, CDR2 SVGAGI (reference sequence). The CDR3 length is 15 residues. CDR3 DNA sequence: TGTGCCAGCAGTTACGGAGGGACAAAGAACACTGAAGCTTTCTTT. Its protein is CASSYGGTKNTEAFF.

This chain joins TRBV11-2 and TRBJ2-1; weak D call: TRBD1 (6 bases). The CDR3 loop spans 16 amino acids. The germline V gene encodes CDR1 SGHAT and CDR2 FQNNGV. Trimming removed 1 base from V and 4 bases from J, with 14 bases in between. The CDR3 reads CASSLAGAARYNEQFF. For the CDR3, the DNA is TGTGCCAGCAGCTTAGCAGGGGCCGCCCGATACAATGAGCAGTTCTTC.

V is TRBV7-9 and J is TRBJ2-7; the D call may be TRBD1 or TRBD2 (6 bases each). This CDR3 comprises 14 residues. The V gene's germline CDR1 is SEHNR and CDR2 FQNEAQ (reference sequence). Trimming took 11 bases from V and 2 from J, leaving 19 bases between them. Written as DNA, the CDR3 is TGTGCCCTTCTCCCCCTACGGGGGCCCTACGAGCAGTACTTC. Residues: CALLPLRGPYEQYF.

This chain uses TRBV6-5 with TRBJ1-2; TRBD1 is a possible D gene (6 bases). The CDR3 length is 13 residues. V gave up 5 bases and J gave up 7 bases, with 14 bases separating them. Germline V gene data show CDR1 as MNHEY and CDR2 as SVGAGI. CDR3 DNA: TGTGCCAGCAGTCAACAGGGTTTAGGTGGCTACACCTTC. Its protein product is CASSQQGLGGYTF.

The rearrangement joins TRBV18 to TRBJ1-5; D unresolved. CDR1 is KGHSH, CDR2 LQKENI, per germline. The CDR3 is made up of 14 amino acids. The V end was cut by 2 bases, the J end by 0 bases, with 5 bases between. The CDR3 DNA follows: TGTGCCAGCTCACCAGAGTATAGCAATCAGCCCCAGCATTTT. It yields the protein CASSPEYSNQPQHF. Combining the CDR3 with reference TRBV18 and TRBJ1-5 gives the whole variable domain NAGVMQNPRHLVRRRGQEARLRCSPMKGHSHVYWYRQLPEEGLKFMVYLQKENIIDESGMPKERFSAEFPKEGPSILRIQQVVRGDSAAYFCASSPEYSNQPQHFGDGTRLSIL.

The chain is built from TRBV9 and TRBJ2-7; 8 bases map to TRBD2. CDR3 length: 15 residues. After removal of 0 bases from V and 2 bases from J, the junction contained 4 bases not matched to a gene. Germline CDR1 reads SGDLS; CDR2 reads YYNGEE. The CDR3: CASSVEGGLAYEQYF. Written as DNA, the CDR3 is TGTGCCAGCAGCGTAGAGGGGGGACTAGCCTACGAGCAGTACTTC.

The chain employs TRBV6-6 and TRBJ2-7; 9 bases are shared with TRBD1. The ends lost 4 bases at V and 5 bases at J; junction bases unmatched: 6. This CDR3 spans 14 amino acids. The germline gives CDR1 MNHNY, CDR2 SVGAGI (reference sequence). CDR3 DNA: TGTGCCAGCAGTTGGACAGGGGAGTTCCACGAGCAGTACTTC. Translating it yields CASSWTGEFHEQYF.

V gene TRBV19 combines with J gene TRBJ1-5; D is uncertain. V lost 5 bases to trimming and J lost 1 base, with 6 bases between them. The CDR3 is made up of 13 amino acids. Germline CDR1 is LNHDA and CDR2 is SQIVND (reference sequence). The CDR3 DNA reads as TGTGCCAGTAGTGACATGAGCAATCAGCCCCAGCATTTT. This gives the protein CASSDMSNQPQHF.

The chain uses TRBV21-1 and TRBJ1-1; no DNA check was done on the table's D call, TRBD1. TRBV21-1 is given as a pseudogene. The CDR3 has 17 amino acids. CDR3 DNA sequence: TGTGCCAGCAGCATTCAGGGTTCGAATATGGGAAACACTGAAGCTTTCTTT. The encoded protein is CASSIQGSNMGNTEAFF.

This rearrangement joins TRBV6-5 to TRBJ1-2; D remains ambiguous. Germline CDR1 reads MNHEY; CDR2 reads SVGAGI. The germline V and J ends were trimmed by 1 base and 13 bases, with 16 bases remaining between them. This CDR3 is 13 amino acids long. The CDR3 sequence is CASSYFQNREVTF. CDR3 bases: TGTGCCAGCAGTTACTTTCAAAACAGAGAAGTCACCTTC.

This chain joins TRBV19 and TRBJ2-7; 7 bases fit TRBD1. Germline V gene sequence: CDR1 LNHDA, CDR2 SQIVND (reference sequence). The CDR3 has 12 amino acids. J was trimmed by 6 bases and V by 5 bases; bases with no gene match: 4. DNA for the CDR3: TGTGCCAGTAGTTCAGGGGGACGCGAGCAGTACTTC. Residues: CASSSGGREQYF.

This clone was seen once. The gene calls are TRBV5-1 and TRBJ1-2, with 9 bases identical to TRBD1. Trimming cost V 6 bases and J 4 bases; bases outside gene matches: 19. The CDR3 spans 18 residues. Germline-derived CDR1 and CDR2 are SGHRS and YFSETQ. CDR3 coding DNA: TGCGCCAGCAACATCGACAGGGGGACCCCGGGAAGAGGCTATGGCTACACCTTC. As protein: CASNIDRGTPGRGYGYTF.

The chain combines TRBV18 with TRBJ1-2; D might be TRBD1 (6 bases). Germline V CDR1 and CDR2: KGHSH, LQKENI. This CDR3 contains 15 residues. Between the trimmed V and J ends, which lost 6 bases and 0 bases, there was a span of 14 bases. CDR3 nucleotide sequence: TGTGCCAGCTCTCCCAGGGGCGAACCTAACTATGGCTACACCTTC. Amino acids: CASSPRGEPNYGYTF.

V is TRBV19 and J is TRBJ1-5, with a weak D call TRBD1 (5 bases). Trimming shortened V by 2 bases and J by 7 bases, and 12 bases separated the two germline ends. Germline-derived CDR1 and CDR2 are LNHDA and SQIVND (reference sequence). CDR3 length: 14 residues. DNA for the CDR3: TGTGCCAGTAGTATAAGGGGTTCCCAGCAGCCCCAGCATTTT. Amino acids: CASSIRGSQQPQHF.